The rows below give T cell receptor beta chains drawn from one sample of a study of spatial heterogeneity in lung cancer. Each CDR3 protein is one row after TCRdb ran MiXCR on the 5' RACE reads. Among over 1,000 distinct CDR3 sequences listed, roughly an eighth were seen once. Sequencing was performed on normal lung tissue next to the tumor, taken at surgery. These receptors originate from a male donor with early-stage non-small cell lung cancer. Both conserved end residues are part of each CDR3. Fields, in order: V gene, J gene, CDR3 protein.

>TRBV6-6|TRBJ2-7
CASTMTGDEQYF
>TRBV9|TRBJ2-3
CASSPLGLQAVSTDTQYF
>TRBV7-2|TRBJ2-2
CASSPSSGGRTGELFF
>TRBV7-8|TRBJ2-4
CASSLARVGAKNIQYF
>TRBV5-6|TRBJ2-7
CASSPGLLSSYEQYF
>TRBV7-8|TRBJ1-1
CASSFPGTANTEAFF
>TRBV5-1|TRBJ1-1
CASSVRDTNTEAFF
>TRBV12-3/TRBV12-4|TRBJ1-5
CASRPTGDGQPQHF
>TRBV28|TRBJ2-7
CASSLEFLADSSYEQYF
>TRBV29-1|TRBJ1-6
CSVEGAGGNSPLHF
>TRBV10-3|TRBJ1-5
CAIGTGDLNQPQHF
>TRBV2|TRBJ1-2
CASSDRPDYGYTF
>TRBV10-3|TRBJ1-5
CAITRPRYSNQPQHF
>TRBV28|TRBJ1-2
CASSPLHYRLYGYTF
>TRBV6-2/TRBV6-3|TRBJ2-5
CASSYEGRHSETQYF
>TRBV7-2|TRBJ2-3
CASSLIRTSRVGTQYF
>TRBV7-9|TRBJ1-1
CASSLALNTEAFF
>TRBV20-1|TRBJ1-6
CSAYRRSYNSPLHF
>TRBV24-1|TRBJ2-1
CATSDFGAKYNEQFF
>TRBV29-1|TRBJ2-3
CSVEDGQSADTQYF
>TRBV7-9|TRBJ1-1
CASSLASRNTEAFF
>TRBV30|TRBJ1-1
CAWKQGASNAEAFF
>TRBV12-3/TRBV12-4|TRBJ2-5
CASRRTGGLGETQYF
>TRBV3-1|TRBJ2-2
CASSPGNTGELFF
>TRBV9|TRBJ2-3
CASSVEPQTTDTQYF
>TRBV18|TRBJ2-7
CASSLREIKDEQYF
>TRBV7-2|TRBJ2-1
CASSPRTSGGYNEQFF
>TRBV5-1|TRBJ1-1
CASSLGQGVVAFF
>TRBV7-2|TRBJ1-3
CASSLFQGAAGNTIYF
>TRBV2|TRBJ1-1
CASSGDSNTEAFF
>TRBV12-3/TRBV12-4|TRBJ1-1
CASSLDEGGRAFF
>TRBV7-2|TRBJ2-1
CASRSGTEQFF
>TRBV29-1|TRBJ2-7
CSVLSDTRSEQYF
>TRBV7-2|TRBJ2-1
CASVGATRSYNEQFF
>TRBV12-5|TRBJ2-3
CASGLKTGRTDTQYF
>TRBV15|TRBJ2-3
CATSRSTDTQYF
>TRBV20-1|TRBJ1-1
CSARDPGGHTEAFF
>TRBV28|TRBJ2-3
CASNLDTPTDTQYF
>TRBV5-1|TRBJ1-6
CASSGQGSNSPLHF
>TRBV5-1|TRBJ2-3
CASSLGGQGTGRTDTQYF
>TRBV11-2|TRBJ2-1
CASSLALAYNEQFF
>TRBV12-3/TRBV12-4|TRBJ2-7
CASRSTGGGYEQYF
>TRBV28|TRBJ1-2
CASSPRGRSNYGYTF